This T cell receptor (beta chain) was documented in a study of blood T cell repertoires in COVID-19. Study-level background: Some COVID-19 samples were acute and others convalescent; all came from the United States, Italy and Spain. T cells, B-cell-depleted T cells, or PBMCs provided the cDNA or gDNA that served as material.

Per the original data handling: Researchers report that nucleated cell counts were estimated from reference gene primer amplification. Only in-frame clones appear in the TCRdb table, and some are missing; sequencing was by immunoSEQ multiplex PCR. For V, J and clone size, that table is used; D and trimming come from the DNA. The sample holds around 16,000 clones, roughly four fifths seen once. Deletions cut 6 bases from V and 1 base from J, with 12 bases between. CDR1 and CDR2 (germline): MNHEY, SVGAGI. The CDR3 is 14 amino acids. The V and J genes are TRBV6-5 and TRBJ1-1, with D possibly matching TRBD1 (5 bases). The source is an older man with active COVID-19. The sample comprised peripheral blood. The CDR3 DNA reads TGTGCCAGCAGAGCTGACAGTTCGAACACTGAAGCTTTCTTT. Protein: CASRADSSNTEAFF.